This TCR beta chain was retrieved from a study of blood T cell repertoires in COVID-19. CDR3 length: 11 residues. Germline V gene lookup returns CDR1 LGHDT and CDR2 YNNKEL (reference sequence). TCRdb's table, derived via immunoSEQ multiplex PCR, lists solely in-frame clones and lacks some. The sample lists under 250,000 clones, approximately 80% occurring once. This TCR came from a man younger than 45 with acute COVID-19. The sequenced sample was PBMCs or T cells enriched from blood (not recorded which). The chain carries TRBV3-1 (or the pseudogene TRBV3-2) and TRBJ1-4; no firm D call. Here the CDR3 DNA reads TGTGCTGCGGCAACTAATGAAAAACTGTTTTTT. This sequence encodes CAAATNEKLFF.